This TCR beta chain came from a study of T cells in Graves' hyperthyroidism and ophthalmopathy. With regard to this clonotype: Its antigen is not known.

Study results and caveats: Blood also held most thyroid clonotypes expanded beyond 0.001.

Inclusion characteristics of ophthalmopathy patients comprised a Clinical Activity Score of at least 3, a NOSPECS grade of at least 4, and duration under 3 months. The CDR3 has 16 amino acids. Germline CDR1 reads MNHEY; CDR2 reads SMNVEV (reference sequence). Trimming took 5 bases from V and 8 from J, leaving 22 bases between them. Authors of the study amplified TCR beta CDR3 regions from RNA transcripts. HTBI primers were the set used in a first-round RT-PCR of the TCR CDR3. A single record per CDR3 protein comes from TCRdb applying MiXCR to the multiplex PCR reads. The sample lists hundreds of thousands of distinct CDR3 sequences, roughly 15% occurring once.

The sequence came from a woman aged 45-65 years with Graves' ophthalmopathy. The rearrangement links TRBV27 to TRBJ2-1, with D possibly being TRBD2 (5 bases). The specimen sequenced was blood. CDR3 amino acids: CASSPAAVYIGDEQFF. CDR3 nucleotide sequence: TGTGCCAGCAGTCCAGCAGCGGTCTACATTGGAGATGAGCAGTTCTTC.